This T cell receptor beta chain emerged from a study of blood T cell repertoires in COVID-19. Study information: The origin of the acute and convalescent COVID-19 samples was the United States, Italy and Spain. The cDNA or gDNA used as material had been derived from T cells, B-cell-depleted T cells, or PBMCs.

The germline V gene has CDR1 ENHRY and CDR2 SYGVKD. This CDR3 is 17 amino acids long. The V end was cut by 3 bases, the J end by 0 bases, with 12 bases between. Original processing notes: Amplification with reference gene primers provided the estimates of nucleated cell counts. Clones were sequenced by immunoSEQ multiplex PCR, and TCRdb holds only the in-frame ones, with some missing. The V and J calls and the clone size are those of that table, but D and trimming were determined from the DNA. The sample lists about 190,000 clones, roughly 90% seen once, with roughly 6.7% in the top ten. The sequenced sample consisted of peripheral blood. The chain links TRBV10-3 to TRBJ2-6, with a tentative D call TRBD2 (5 bases). This clonotype was obtained from a man between 40 and 49 years old with acute or convalescent COVID-19. This chain's CDR3 is CAISDPPGSSGANVLTF. In DNA, the CDR3 is TGTGCCATCAGTGACCCGCCGGGGAGCTCTGGGGCCAACGTCCTGACTTTC.